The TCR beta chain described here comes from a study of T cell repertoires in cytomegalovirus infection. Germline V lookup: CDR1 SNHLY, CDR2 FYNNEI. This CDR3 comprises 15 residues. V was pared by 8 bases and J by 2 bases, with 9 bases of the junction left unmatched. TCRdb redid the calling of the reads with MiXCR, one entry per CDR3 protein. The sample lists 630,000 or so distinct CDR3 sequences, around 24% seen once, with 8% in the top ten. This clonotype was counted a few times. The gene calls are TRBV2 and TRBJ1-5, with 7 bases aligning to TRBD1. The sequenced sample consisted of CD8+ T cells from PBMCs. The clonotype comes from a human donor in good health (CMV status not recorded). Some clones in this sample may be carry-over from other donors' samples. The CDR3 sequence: CASGTGEGGNQPQHF. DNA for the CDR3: TGTGCCAGCGGCACAGGGGAGGGAGGCAATCAGCCCCAGCATTTT.